This record concerns one TCR beta chain sequence. Its antigen is undetermined. Sequencing of TCR beta drew on CD8+ and CD4+ T cells from blood. Trimming pared 4 bases from V and 1 base from J, leaving 16 bases between. The CDR3 length is 15 residues. CDR1 and CDR2 from the germline V gene are GTSNPN and SVGIG (reference sequence). This sample is part of a study of CD8 T cells in Susac syndrome. Study information: Patients with Susac syndrome, at blood draw, were therapy-naive, on corticosteroids, or on intravenous immunoglobulin alone.

Findings of the study overall: The study recognized that its TCR sequencing and HLA analysis covered a relatively small number of individuals.

Roughly 0.45 to 1 ug RNA was reverse transcribed with random hexamers. From the immunoSEQ multiplex PCR reads, TCRdb called clonotypes with MiXCR, one entry per CDR3 protein. Seen here are about 140,000 distinct CDR3 sequences, over 90% observed once, and the top ten hold more than 0.11%. This TCR was recovered from a human donor with Susac syndrome. Sequenced: CD4+ T cells from PBMCs. V and J are TRBV30 and TRBJ1-1; a possible D gene is TRBD1 (5 bases). CDR3 residues: CAWISGQDRNTEAFF. The CDR3 region has the DNA TGTGCCTGGATTTCGGGGCAGGACCGGAACACTGAAGCTTTCTTT. Together with reference TRBV30 and TRBJ1-1, the CDR3 gives the full variable domain: SQTIHQWPATLVQPVGSPLSLECTVEGTSNPNLYWYRQAAGRGLQLLFYSVGIGQISSEVPQNLSASRPQDRQFILSSKKLLLSDSGFYLCAWISGQDRNTEAFFGQGTRLTVV.